This T cell receptor beta chain stems from a study of cytomegalovirus exposure and HLA in healthy donors. There are 13 residues in the CDR3. The V gene end was trimmed by 5 bases and the J gene end by 10 bases; junction bases not matched to a gene: 4. Germline CDR1 SGDLS, CDR2 YYNGEE. PCR employed 60 Vbeta and 13 Jbeta primers. TCRdb's table, derived via immunoSEQ multiplex PCR, lists solely in-frame clones and lacks some. The sample data list 100,000 to 150,000 clones. The sample comprised PBMCs. The chain is built from TRBV9 and TRBJ1-6, with 9 bases fitting TRBD1. This TCR was recovered from a man aged 18 to 30 in good health and CMV-seronegative. The CDR3 here is CASRGTGRSPLHF. The CDR3 DNA reads as TGTGCCAGCAGAGGGACAGGGAGATCACCCCTCCACTTT.